These 18 T cell receptor beta chains share one sample of origin, sequenced in a study of blood T cell repertoires in COVID-19. Using immunoSEQ multiplex PCR, the repertoire was profiled, and TCRdb retains in-frame clones only, with some absent. This sample carries roughly 97,000 clones, 84% of them seen once, and the ten largest clones take roughly 29%. Sequencing used peripheral blood. All receptors derive from a man aged 55 to 70 with acute or convalescent COVID-19.

V and J are TRBV29-1 and TRBJ2-7, with 8 bases fitting TRBD2. Germline V CDR1 and CDR2: SQVTM, ANQGSEA. The CDR3 loop spans 22 amino acids. J was trimmed by 3 bases and V by 4 bases; bases with no gene match: 32. The CDR3 here is CSVANSGIVGGRARSDIYEQYF. The CDR3, as DNA: TGCAGCGTTGCGAATAGCGGGATAGTTGGAGGTCGGGCGAGGTCGGATATCTACGAGCAGTACTTC.

This chain uses TRBV19 with TRBJ2-3; the match to TRBD2 covers 9 bases. J was trimmed by 5 bases and V by 6 bases; bases with no gene match: 6. Germline V gene lookup returns CDR1 LNHDA and CDR2 SQIVND (reference sequence). The CDR3 runs 14 residues. CDR3 coding DNA: TGTGCCAGTAGGGTAGCGGGAGCCATAGATACGCAGTATTTT. It yields the protein CASRVAGAIDTQYF.

This rearrangement joins TRBV19 to TRBJ2-1, with 14 bases lining up with TRBD2. This CDR3 comprises 18 residues. Germline loops: CDR1 LNHDA, CDR2 SQIVND (reference sequence). The J segment lost 1 base and the V segment lost 4 bases, leaving 6 bases of the junction unmatched. The CDR3 here is CASSTPGLAGASYNEQFF. The CDR3 DNA is TGTGCCAGTAGTACCCCGGGACTAGCGGGAGCGTCCTACAATGAGCAGTTCTTC. The full variable domain, rest sourced from reference TRBV19 and TRBJ2-1, is DGGITQSPKYLFRKEGQNVTLSCEQNLNHDAMYWYRQDPGQGLRLIYYSQIVNDFQKGDIAEGYSVSREKKESFPLTVTSAQKNPTAFYLCASSTPGLAGASYNEQFFGPGTRLTVL.

The chain is built from TRBV19 and TRBJ1-2; weak D call: TRBD1 (6 bases). Trimming took 3 bases from V and 2 from J, leaving 10 bases between them. The CDR3 sequence is 14 residues long. Germline V gives CDR1 LNHDA, CDR2 SQIVND (reference sequence). The CDR3 DNA reads TGTGCCAGTAGTATTACAGGGACCAACTATGGCTACACCTTC. Protein: CASSITGTNYGYTF.

The V and J genes are TRBV5-4 and TRBJ2-1; D perhaps matches TRBD1 (5 bases). The V end lost 2 bases, the J end lost 5 bases, and 8 bases lay between the germline ends. This CDR3 has 13 residues. The germline CDR1 and CDR2 sequences are SGHNT and YYREEE (reference sequence). CDR3 sequence (DNA): TGTGCCAGCAGCTTCTCAGGGCACAATGAGCAGTTCTTC. Residues: CASSFSGHNEQFF.

The chain couples TRBV19 to TRBJ2-1; D might be TRBD2 (6 bases). V was cut by 3 bases and J by 0 bases, with 12 bases left in between. The CDR3 loop spans 16 amino acids. Germline loops: CDR1 LNHDA, CDR2 SQIVND (reference sequence). CDR3 loop: CASSIFLASSYNEQFF. The CDR3 region has the DNA TGTGCCAGTAGTATTTTCCTAGCGAGCTCCTACAATGAGCAGTTCTTC.

The chain is built from TRBV7-9 and TRBJ2-3; 7 nucleotides agree with TRBD2. CDR1 and CDR2 from the germline V gene are SEHNR and FQNEAQ (reference sequence). This CDR3 comprises 16 residues. The trim removed 2 bases at V and 4 bases at J, leaving 9 bases unmatched. CDR3: CASSLRSSGISDTQYF. As DNA, the CDR3 is TGTGCCAGCAGCTTAAGGTCGAGCGGGATATCAGATACGCAGTATTTT.

Of note for this clone: Germline is not matched at one junction end, which may reflect a read error. This chain joins TRBV24-1 and TRBJ1-5; TRBD1 might be the D (6 bases). CDR1 is KGHDR, CDR2 SFDVKD, per germline. The CDR3 has 15 residues. DNA for the CDR3: TGTGCCACCAGTGATGTGACAGGTAGCGATCAGCCCCAGCATTTT. Protein sequence: CATSDVTGSDQPQHF.

This chain uses TRBV29-1 with TRBJ2-3; no reliable D call. Germline CDR1 and CDR2: SQVTM and ANQGSEA. V was clipped by 8 bases and J by 4 bases, with 10 bases between them. This CDR3 has 11 amino acids. CDR3 loop: CSSVAADTQYF. In nucleotides, the CDR3 is TGCAGCTCCGTAGCAGCAGATACGCAGTATTTT.

The chain has TRBV6-1 and TRBJ1-2; D may be TRBD1 (5 bases). V dropped 8 bases and J dropped 4 bases, with 11 bases sitting between them. Germline CDR1 reads MNHNS; CDR2 reads SASEGT. CDR3 length equals 12 residues. The CDR3 bases are TGTGCCAGCGGGGGGAGCTTCTATGGCTACACCTTC. It encodes CASGGSFYGYTF.

This chain connects TRBV29-1 to TRBJ2-1; D gene uncertain. The CDR3 extends over 14 amino acids. V lost 5 bases to trimming and J lost 0 bases, with 11 bases between them. In germline, CDR1 is SQVTM, CDR2 ANQGSEA. The CDR3 is CSVSVPNSYNEQFF. Here the CDR3 DNA reads TGCAGCGTTTCGGTACCAAACTCCTACAATGAGCAGTTCTTC.

This clone was seen once. The CDR3 DNA reads as TGTGCCAGCAGCTTAGCCGGGGGACGCGGTTACAATGAGCAGTTCTTC. It specifies CASSLAGGRGYNEQFF. This chain uses TRBV7-9 with TRBJ2-1; tentatively, D is TRBD2 (6 bases). Germline V lookup: CDR1 SEHNR, CDR2 FQNEAQ (reference sequence). V lost 0 bases, J lost 4 bases, and 13 bases lay in between. This CDR3 spans 16 amino acids.

V gene TRBV14 combines with J gene TRBJ2-2; 12 bases are shared with TRBD1. CDR1 is SGHDN, CDR2 FVKESK, per germline. The V gene end was trimmed by 4 bases and the J gene end by 4 bases; junction bases not matched to a gene: 7. CDR3 length equals 17 residues. CDR3 sequence reads: CASSRGQGAGVTGELFF. CDR3 in DNA: TGTGCCAGCAGCCGGGGACAGGGGGCCGGGGTCACCGGGGAGCTGTTTTTT.

The rearrangement links TRBV12-3 or TRBV12-4 to TRBJ2-2; D may be TRBD1 (6 bases). Between the trimmed V and J ends, which lost 5 bases and 6 bases, there was a span of 10 bases. CDR3 length: 13 residues. CDR3 loop: CASSPNRAGELFF. CDR3 nucleotides: TGTGCCAGCAGTCCGAACAGGGCCGGGGAGCTGTTTTTT.

This rearrangement joins TRBV24-1 to TRBJ1-2; 8 nucleotides agree with TRBD1. The length of the CDR3 is 9 residues. Losses at the gene ends were 7 bases for V and 14 bases for J; bases not matched to a gene: 2. CDR1 KGHDR and CDR2 SFDVKD come from the germline V gene. This chain's CDR3 is CATRQGVTF. The CDR3 DNA reads as TGTGCCACCAGACAGGGGGTTACCTTC.

The sample holds a few counts of this clone. This chain uses TRBV19 with TRBJ1-5; perhaps TRBD1 as D (6 bases). V was clipped by 5 bases and J by 7 bases, with 21 bases between them. Germline assignment: CDR1 LNHDA and CDR2 SQIVND (reference sequence). The CDR3 has 16 residues. The CDR3 DNA reads TGTGCCAGTAGTGGGTCGTCAGGGGCCAGAGGGCAGCCCCAGCATTTT. Translated, it gives CASSGSSGARGQPQHF. The full variable domain, its missing parts supplied by reference TRBV19 and TRBJ1-5, is DGGITQSPKYLFRKEGQNVTLSCEQNLNHDAMYWYRQDPGQGLRLIYYSQIVNDFQKGDIAEGYSVSREKKESFPLTVTSAQKNPTAFYLCASSGSSGARGQPQHFGDGTRLSIL.

This clone appeared a few times. The J gene is TRBJ1-4, the V gene TRBV6-5; D uncertain. Between the trimmed V and J ends, which lost 10 bases and 8 bases, there was a span of 17 bases. CDR1 and CDR2 from the germline V gene are MNHEY and SVGAGI. The CDR3 length is 13 residues. CDR3 protein: CATRKPASEKLFF. The CDR3, as DNA: TGTGCCACTAGAAAACCGGCATCGGAAAAACTGTTTTTT.

The chain has TRBV28 and TRBJ2-7, with D tentatively TRBD2 (5 bases). V lost 3 bases and J 3 bases, leaving 9 bases between the germline ends. The CDR3 is 13 amino acids. Germline CDR1 is MDHEN and CDR2 is SYDVKM. CDR3 amino acids: CASSLRAGYEQYV. In nucleotides, the CDR3 is TGTGCCAGCAGTTTGCGGGCAGGCTACGAGCAGTACGTC.